This T cell receptor (beta chain) was recovered during a study of long-term antiretroviral therapy in people with HIV. Study-level results: Clones that expanded before ART (that is, prior to treatment) dominated the repertoire at all time points. ART-treated samples gained diversity yet remained below transplant donor controls.

Version v3.0 of the immunoSEQ assay was performed at survey level. Sequenced by immunoSEQ multiplex PCR; TCRdb stores in-frame clones only, minus some. The data contain fewer than 40,000 clones, 85% to 90% of them singletons. The CDR3 runs to 16 residues. Germline values: CDR1 MNHNS, CDR2 SASEGT. V was pared by 3 bases and J by 1 base, with 15 bases between. Treatment for all HIV-infected participants took place in the United States. Every specimen held between about 0.9-11 million cryopreserved PBMC. These were thawed and washed before DNA extraction. On this clone: Its antigen remains unidentified.

Sequenced here: unsorted PBMCs, sampled 1.2 years after starting antiretroviral therapy. The receptor was isolated from a woman in her forties or fifties with HIV. This chain connects TRBV6-1 to TRBJ1-1; maybe TRBD1 (5 bases). The CDR3 sequence: CASSDFPGATNTEAFF. CDR3 bases: TGTGCCAGCAGTGACTTTCCCGGGGCGACGAACACTGAAGCTTTCTTT.